The 21 T cell receptor beta chains in this list originate from one sample, sequenced in a study of blood T cell repertoires in COVID-19. Profiling relied on immunoSEQ multiplex PCR, and the TCRdb table lists in-frame clones only, not all of them. The sample holds 350,000 to 500,000 clones, about 88% seen once. The sequencing input was PBMCs or T cells enriched from blood (not recorded which). The source is a woman in her late teens or twenties who had been exposed to COVID-19.

In this sample, this clone turned up a few times. The rearrangement links TRBV5-4 to TRBJ1-6, with unresolved D. There are 14 residues in the CDR3. Trimming took 6 bases from V and 6 from J, leaving 13 bases between them. CDR1 is SGHNT and CDR2 is YYREEE in the germline V gene (reference sequence). The CDR3: CASTERQTNSPLHF. The CDR3 DNA reads TGTGCCAGCACCGAGAGGCAAACTAATTCACCCCTCCACTTT.

The chain combines TRBV7-9 with TRBJ2-7; 7 bases align to TRBD1. The CDR3 consists of 15 residues. Trimming removed 5 bases from V and 0 bases from J; junction bases left unmatched: 7. Germline V gene lookup returns CDR1 SEHNR and CDR2 FQNEAQ (reference sequence). Here the CDR3 reads CASSVGQLISYEQYF. The CDR3 DNA reads as TGTGCCAGCAGCGTGGGACAGCTTATCTCCTACGAGCAGTACTTC.

The CDR3 DNA follows: TGCGCCAGCAGCCCGAGTGGGGGGGGCTCCAGTTCACCCCTCCACTTT. Its translation: CASSPSGGGSSSPLHF. The chain combines TRBV5-1 with TRBJ1-6; tentatively, D is TRBD1 (6 bases). This CDR3 has 16 amino acids. V was clipped by 4 bases and J by 9 bases, with 20 bases between them. Germline V gives CDR1 SGHRS, CDR2 YFSETQ.

Concerning this clone itself: The same CDR3 can be traced to other DNA sequences in this sample. The genes are TRBV12-3 or TRBV12-4 and TRBJ2-5; D unresolved. V was trimmed by 6 bases and J by 1 base, leaving 3 bases between them. There are 11 residues in the CDR3. Here the CDR3 DNA reads TGTGCCAGCAGCTCCCAAGAGACCCAGTACTTC. Protein product: CASSSQETQYF.

The rearrangement uses TRBV25-1 and TRBJ2-7; TRBD1 aligns across 7 bases. V was clipped by 3 bases and J by 4 bases; unmatched bases: 9. CDR3 length: 15 residues. The V gene's germline CDR1 is MGHDK and CDR2 SYGVNS. Here the CDR3 reads CASSELWTGRYEQYF. The CDR3 coding sequence is TGTGCCAGCAGTGAGTTATGGACAGGACGATACGAGCAGTACTTC.

V usage is TRBV27 and J usage is TRBJ2-2, with TRBD2 matching over 9 bases. The CDR3 has 15 residues. The V and J ends lost 5 bases and 2 bases, in that order; junction bases with no gene match: 3. Germline V lookup: CDR1 MNHEY, CDR2 SMNVEV (reference sequence). In nucleotides, the CDR3 is TGTGCCAGCAGTGCGACTAGCGGTAACACCGGGGAGCTGTTTTTT. This translates into CASSATSGNTGELFF.

This rearrangement joins TRBV7-2 to TRBJ2-7, with 11 bases identical to TRBD2. The CDR3 has 15 amino acids. Per the germline V gene, CDR1 is SGHTA and CDR2 is FQGNSA. The V and J ends lost 4 bases and 2 bases, in that order; junction bases with no gene match: 4. For the CDR3, the DNA is TGTGCCAGCAGCTCAAATAGCGGGAGGGCCTACGAGCAGTACTTC. Translation: CASSSNSGRAYEQYF.

The chain carries TRBV5-1 and TRBJ2-1; tentatively, D is TRBD2 (5 bases). From germline, CDR1 is SGHRS and CDR2 YFSETQ. Trimming removed 2 bases at V and 9 bases at J, with 15 bases between. CDR3 length: 14 amino acids. The chain's CDR3 is CASSLAEAAGEQFF. The CDR3 DNA follows: TGCGCCAGCAGCTTAGCGGAGGCAGCCGGTGAGCAGTTCTTC.

This clone came up once. The gene calls are TRBV6-5 and TRBJ2-7; the D gene is possibly TRBD1 (6 bases). Germline values: CDR1 MNHEY, CDR2 SVGAGI. Trimming stripped 4 bases from V and 1 base from J, with 17 bases between. The CDR3 is 16 amino acids. DNA for the CDR3: TGTGCCAGCAGTTTAAAAGGAGACAGGCCGTCCTACGAGCAGTACTTC. This translates into CASSLKGDRPSYEQYF.

This clone was picked up many times. V is TRBV7-3 and J is TRBJ1-3; D is unclear. The CDR3 has 17 amino acids. Trimming took off 5 bases at V and 0 bases at J, with 17 bases between the two ends. Germline V gene data show CDR1 as SGHTA and CDR2 as FQGTGA. The CDR3 DNA reads TGTGCCAGCAGCGATAACTACCTAAGCTCCTCTGGAAACACCATATATTTT. As protein: CASSDNYLSSSGNTIYF.

V gene TRBV6-2 or TRBV6-3 combines with J gene TRBJ2-7; 7 bases align to TRBD1. This CDR3 is 15 amino acids long. V lost 2 bases to trimming and J lost 0 bases; unmatched junction nucleotides: 4. The germline V gene has CDR1 MNHEY and CDR2 SVGEGT. The CDR3 spells CASSYGTALSYEQYF. The CDR3 bases are TGTGCCAGCAGTTACGGGACAGCCCTCTCCTACGAGCAGTACTTC.

The V gene is TRBV6-6, the J gene TRBJ2-1; 9 bases align to TRBD2. V lost 2 bases and J lost 4; bases outside the gene matches: 3. CDR3 length equals 15 residues. Germline CDR1 is MNHNY and CDR2 is SVGAGI (reference sequence). CDR3: CASSYVAGGYNEQFF. In nucleotides, the CDR3 is TGTGCCAGCAGTTACGTCGCGGGGGGGTACAATGAGCAGTTCTTC.

The chain uses TRBV27 and TRBJ2-7; the match to TRBD2 covers 8 bases. V shed 5 bases, J shed 3 bases, and the junction held 12 bases outside the gene matches. The CDR3 sequence is 16 residues long. In germline, CDR1 is MNHEY, CDR2 SMNVEV (reference sequence). CDR3 loop: CASSLSAGGWGYEQYF. The DNA for the CDR3 is TGTGCCAGCAGTCTTTCCGCGGGAGGATGGGGCTACGAGCAGTACTTC.

This sequence joins TRBV27 and TRBJ2-6, with D possibly matching TRBD2 (5 bases). V lost 2 bases to trimming and J lost 2 bases, with 7 bases between them. The CDR3 length is 15 residues. Germline V gene data show CDR1 as MNHEY and CDR2 as SMNVEV (reference sequence). Here the CDR3 DNA reads TGTGCCAGCAGTTTACTGGAGGCTGGGGCCAACGTCCTGACTTTC. This encodes CASSLLEAGANVLTF.

Only one count was recorded for this clone. The chain links TRBV2 to TRBJ2-2; 10 nucleotides line up with TRBD1. There are 16 residues in the CDR3. The germline CDR1 and CDR2 sequences are SNHLY and FYNNEI. V trimming: 5 bases; J trimming: 6 bases; junction bases outside the gene matches: 9. DNA of the CDR3: TGTGCCAGCAGTCGACAGGGGGCGCAAACCCCCGGGGAGCTGTTTTTT. This gives the protein CASSRQGAQTPGELFF.

The rearrangement links TRBV11-2 to TRBJ1-5; weak D call: TRBD1 (5 bases). The CDR3 extends over 14 amino acids. Germline CDR1 and CDR2: SGHAT and FQNNGV. V gave up 4 bases and J gave up 0 bases, with 7 bases separating them. Here the CDR3 reads CASSYDSSNQPQHF. DNA of the CDR3: TGTGCCAGCAGCTATGACAGTAGCAATCAGCCCCAGCATTTT.

The V call is TRBV6-6, the J call TRBJ1-4; D is possibly TRBD1 (6 bases). The CDR3 has 18 amino acids. Trimming took off 6 bases at V and 1 base at J, with 21 bases between the two ends. CDR1 and CDR2 (germline): MNHNY, SVGAGI (reference sequence). This CDR3 is CASSRPPYRAGTNEKLFF. The CDR3 region has the DNA TGTGCCAGCAGCCGACCCCCGTACAGGGCTGGAACTAATGAAAAACTGTTTTTT.

The chain uses TRBV5-1 and TRBJ1-4, with TRBD1 matching over 12 bases. The V segment lost 5 bases and the J segment 7 bases; nucleotides outside the gene matches: 3. The CDR3 covers 14 residues. Germline CDR1 reads SGHRS; CDR2 reads YFSETQ. Written as DNA, the CDR3 is TGCGCCAGCAGTCCGGGACAGGGGGCTGAAAAACTGTTTTTT. It specifies CASSPGQGAEKLFF.

This clone occurred once. This sequence joins TRBV5-6 and TRBJ2-6, with D uncertain. Germline loops: CDR1 SGHDT, CDR2 YYEEEE. With 3 bases removed from V and 0 bases from J, the gap between germline ends came to 7 bases. This CDR3 region has 15 residues. CDR3 in amino acids: CASSSGYSGANVLTF. The CDR3 DNA reads TGTGCCAGCAGCTCCGGGTACTCTGGGGCCAACGTCCTGACTTTC.

A remark on this clone: The limits of the CDR3 on the DNA are not certain, so only TCRdb's listed CDR3 is given. V gene TRBV2 combines with J gene TRBJ1-4; the table's D call, TRBD1, was not checked against the DNA. A total of 15 residues make up the CDR3, ends included. The V gene's germline CDR1 is SNHLY and CDR2 FYNNEI. The CDR3 region is CASSTSTGVGEKLFF.

The rearrangement joins TRBV19 to TRBJ1-2, with D perhaps TRBD1 (5 bases). V lost 3 bases to trimming and J lost 7 bases, with 15 bases between them. CDR3 length: 14 amino acids. From germline, CDR1 is LNHDA and CDR2 SQIVND (reference sequence). The CDR3 loop is CASSMSDLRVGYTF. CDR3 DNA sequence: TGTGCCAGTAGTATGTCCGACCTCAGGGTTGGCTACACCTTC.